This T cell receptor (beta chain) is drawn from a study of blood T cell repertoires in COVID-19. V lost 4 bases to trimming and J lost 4 bases, with 9 bases between them. Germline V gene sequence: CDR1 SGHKS, CDR2 YYEKEE (reference sequence). The CDR3 runs to 13 residues. The data were produced by immunoSEQ multiplex PCR, yet TCRdb's version contains in-frame clones alone and is incomplete. In the table there are 350,000 to 400,000 clones, more than 70% of which are singletons. The sequence derives from a woman aged 18-29 years who had recovered from COVID-19. This chain links TRBV5-5 with TRBJ2-1, with a weak D call TRBD2 (5 bases). Sequenced input: PBMCs or T cells enriched from blood (not recorded which). In DNA form, the CDR3 reads TGTGCCAGCAGCCGAGGGTCTTACAATGAGCAGTTCTTC. Its protein is CASSRGSYNEQFF.